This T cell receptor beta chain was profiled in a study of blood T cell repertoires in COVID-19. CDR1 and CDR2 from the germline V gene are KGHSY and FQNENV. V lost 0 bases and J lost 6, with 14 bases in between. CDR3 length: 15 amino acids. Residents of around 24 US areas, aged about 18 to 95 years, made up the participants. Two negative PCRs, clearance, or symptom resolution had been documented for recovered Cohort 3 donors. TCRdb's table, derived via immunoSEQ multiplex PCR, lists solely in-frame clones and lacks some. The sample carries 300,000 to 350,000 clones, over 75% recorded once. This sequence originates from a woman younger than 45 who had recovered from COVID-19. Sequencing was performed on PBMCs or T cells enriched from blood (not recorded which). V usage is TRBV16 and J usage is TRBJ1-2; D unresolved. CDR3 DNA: TGTGCCAGCAGCCAATCGGAACAGCTTATTGATGGCTACACCTTC. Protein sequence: CASSQSEQLIDGYTF.